The 21 T cell receptor beta chains listed next were all sequenced from one sample in a study of T cell repertoires in cytomegalovirus infection. Their recognized antigens are unknown. TCRdb ran MiXCR on the reads and lists one entry per CDR3 protein. The sample lists fewer than 900,000 distinct CDR3 sequences, roughly 29% occurring once. This material consisted of cultured CD8+ T cells from PBMCs, taken from culture after CMV antigen stimulation. The source of these receptors is a human donor in good health (CMV status not recorded). Some clones in this sample may be carry-over from other donors' samples.

This clonotype occurred once. The CDR3 is CASSTPRDPGGELFF. CDR3 coding DNA: TGTGCCAGCAGTACGCCCCGGGACCCGGGGGGGGAGCTGTTTTTT. The chain carries TRBV27 and TRBJ2-2; D tentatively fits TRBD1 or TRBD2 (5 bases each). The germline CDR1 and CDR2 sequences are MNHEY and SMNVEV (reference sequence). The CDR3 has 15 amino acids. V was pared by 5 bases and J by 8 bases, with 18 bases between.

The chain has TRBV6-5 and TRBJ2-2; 10 positions agree with TRBD2. CDR3 size: 20 residues. Germline V lookup: CDR1 MNHEY, CDR2 SVGAGI. V shed 3 bases and J 5 bases; nucleotides not matched to a gene: 18. The DNA of the CDR3 is TGTGCCAGCAGTTATTACTCAGGGCTAGCGGGGGCCCGGACGACCGGGGAGCTGTTTTTT. Translating it yields CASSYYSGLAGARTTGELFF.

The rearrangement links TRBV27 to TRBJ1-4; D not certain. V was pared by 3 bases and J by 8 bases, with 13 bases between. The germline gives CDR1 MNHEY, CDR2 SMNVEV (reference sequence). The CDR3 totals 14 residues. The CDR3 DNA reads TGTGCCAGCAGTTTTAGGGCCGGTGGCGAAAAACTGTTTTTT. Amino acids: CASSFRAGGEKLFF.

The chain employs TRBV19 and TRBJ2-1, with TRBD2 identical over 9 bases. The CDR3 is 16 residues long. Germline CDR1 reads LNHDA; CDR2 reads SQIVND (reference sequence). V gave up 1 base and J gave up 4 bases; unmatched junction bases: 5. The CDR3 sequence is CASSIVSGGLYNEQFF. For the CDR3, the DNA is TGTGCCAGTAGTATAGTTAGCGGGGGCCTATACAATGAGCAGTTCTTC. The whole variable domain, remainder taken from reference TRBV19 and TRBJ2-1, is DGGITQSPKYLFRKEGQNVTLSCEQNLNHDAMYWYRQDPGQGLRLIYYSQIVNDFQKGDIAEGYSVSREKKESFPLTVTSAQKNPTAFYLCASSIVSGGLYNEQFFGPGTRLTVL.

The rearrangement uses TRBV3-1 and TRBJ2-2; 10 bases are shared with TRBD2. In germline, CDR1 is LGHDT, CDR2 YNNKEL (reference sequence). The junction had 11 bases not matched to a gene; V was cut back by 0 bases and J by 7 bases. The CDR3 spans 18 residues. The CDR3: CASSQDLSSGGALGELFF. DNA for the CDR3: TGTGCCAGCAGCCAAGATTTATCGAGCGGGGGGGCCCTCGGGGAGCTGTTTTTT.

This clonotype turned up a few times. The chain is built from TRBV7-9 and TRBJ2-4; 11 positions agree with TRBD1. This CDR3 is 14 amino acids long. Germline V gene sequence: CDR1 SEHNR, CDR2 FQNEAQ (reference sequence). Trimming took 8 bases from V and 7 from J; bases not matched to a gene: 7. DNA for the CDR3: TGTGCCAGCCGAAGCGGACAGGGGGCGAACATTCAGTACTTC. This sequence encodes CASRSGQGANIQYF.

The chain employs TRBV6-1 and TRBJ2-7; D tentatively fits TRBD1 or TRBD2 (6 bases each). The CDR3 spans 13 residues. Germline V gives CDR1 MNHNS, CDR2 SASEGT. V lost 8 bases to trimming and J lost 4 bases, with 15 bases between them. CDR3 DNA sequence: TGTGCCAGCGCCACCCGGGGGCTATACGAGCAGTACGTC. It yields the protein CASATRGLYEQYV.

This clonotype was seen many times. The chain has TRBV27 and TRBJ2-1, with a weak D call TRBD2 (5 bases). The V gene lost 6 bases and the J gene lost 3 bases, with 9 bases spanning the gap. Germline assignment: CDR1 MNHEY and CDR2 SMNVEV (reference sequence). The CDR3 has 13 residues. The CDR3 nucleotides read TGTGCCAGCAGCTTCGGGGTCTACAATGAGCAGTTCTTC. Amino acid sequence: CASSFGVYNEQFF.

This clonotype has a handful of counts. J is TRBJ2-5 and V is TRBV27; TRBD1 matches at 8 bases. The CDR3 sequence is 16 residues long. Germline-derived CDR1 and CDR2 are MNHEY and SMNVEV (reference sequence). With 0 bases clipped from V and 0 bases from J, the junction kept 3 bases outside the gene matches. The CDR3 bases are TGTGCCAGCAGTTTATCGGACAGGGTGCACCAAGAGACCCAGTACTTC. Its translation is CASSLSDRVHQETQYF.

The sample holds many counts of this clonotype. This chain uses TRBV7-9 with TRBJ1-3; TRBD1 might be the D (6 bases). The CDR3 is 15 residues long. Germline CDR1 reads SEHNR; CDR2 reads FQNEAQ (reference sequence). The V end was cut by 4 bases, the J end by 4 bases, with 14 bases between. The CDR3 loop reads CASSSPGHVGNTIYF. Here the CDR3 DNA reads TGTGCCAGCAGCTCACCGGGACACGTCGGAAACACCATATATTTT.

The V gene is TRBV7-6, the J gene TRBJ2-1, with 8 bases aligning to TRBD2. The germline V gene has CDR1 SGHVS and CDR2 FNYEAQ. V lost 5 bases to trimming and J lost 8 bases; unmatched junction nucleotides: 11. The length of the CDR3 is 15 residues. The CDR3 reads CASSPAGGTLDEQFF. CDR3 in DNA: TGTGCCAGCAGCCCCGCGGGAGGAACTTTGGATGAGCAGTTCTTC.

This clonotype was seen repeatedly, ten times or more. The chain recombines TRBV12-3 or TRBV12-4 with TRBJ1-1; D is undetermined. The length of the CDR3 is 16 residues. V lost 3 bases and J 1 base, leaving 15 bases between the germline ends. Here the CDR3 DNA reads TGTGCCAGCAGTTTGTTCATTCAGTCCCCGAACACTGAAGCTTTCTTT. It is translated as CASSLFIQSPNTEAFF.

Remarks on this clonotype: One junction end disagrees with the germline gene, perhaps due to a read error. V and J are TRBV12-3 or TRBV12-4 and TRBJ2-2; 9 nucleotides align to TRBD1. The CDR3 has 16 amino acids. In DNA, the CDR3 is TGTGCCAGCAGAACACAGGGGGCACCGAATACCGGGGAGCTGTTTTTT. It encodes CASRTQGAPNTGELFF.

This clonotype was detected many times. J is TRBJ2-1 and V is TRBV7-8; D may be TRBD1 (5 bases). Germline values: CDR1 SGHVS, CDR2 FQNEAQ. Trimming stripped 1 base from V and 0 bases from J, with 10 bases between. CDR3 length: 16 amino acids. The CDR3 protein is CASSLVNRSSYNEQFF. The CDR3 DNA reads TGTGCCAGCAGCTTAGTAAACAGGAGCTCCTACAATGAGCAGTTCTTC.

This sequence joins TRBV4-1 and TRBJ2-2; D is unclear. CDR1 is MGHRA and CDR2 is YSYEKL in the germline V gene. The CDR3 length is 11 residues. V gave up 0 bases and J gave up 10 bases, with 3 bases separating them. The CDR3 nucleotides read TGCGCCAGCAGCCAAGATCTGGAGCTGTTTTTT. Amino acid sequence: CASSQDLELFF.

The rearrangement links TRBV6-2 or TRBV6-3 to TRBJ2-1; D not certain. The V gene lost 7 bases and the J gene lost 0 bases, with 10 bases spanning the gap. Germline assignment: CDR1 MNHEY and CDR2 SVGEGT. This CDR3 region has 14 residues. CDR3 sequence (DNA): TGTGCCAGCAACGGCGTAAGCTCCTACAATGAGCAGTTCTTC. Its translation is CASNGVSSYNEQFF.

The chain employs TRBV18 and TRBJ2-5; 11 bases align to TRBD2. CDR1 and CDR2 (germline): KGHSH, LQKENI. V shed 6 bases, J shed 2 bases, and the junction held 23 bases outside the gene matches. CDR3 size: 21 residues. DNA of the CDR3: TGTGCCAGCTCCCTCCCCGAGGTTACTAGCGGGGGATTTCCCGGTCAAGAGACCCAGTACTTC. Translation gives CASSLPEVTSGGFPGQETQYF. Using reference TRBV18 and TRBJ2-5 for the parts outside the CDR3, the full variable domain is NAGVMQNPRHLVRRRGQEARLRCSPMKGHSHVYWYRQLPEEGLKFMVYLQKENIIDESGMPKERFSAEFPKEGPSILRIQQVVRGDSAAYFCASSLPEVTSGGFPGQETQYFGPGTRLLVL.

The J gene is TRBJ2-2, the V gene TRBV19; 11 positions agree with TRBD1. The CDR3 is 15 residues long. Germline V gives CDR1 LNHDA, CDR2 SQIVND (reference sequence). V shed 3 bases and J 4 bases; nucleotides not matched to a gene: 1. The CDR3 reads CASSMGQGVTGELFF. Written as DNA, the CDR3 is TGTGCCAGTAGTATGGGACAGGGGGTCACCGGGGAGCTGTTTTTT. Supplemented by reference TRBV19 and TRBJ2-2, the full variable domain reads DGGITQSPKYLFRKEGQNVTLSCEQNLNHDAMYWYRQDPGQGLRLIYYSQIVNDFQKGDIAEGYSVSREKKESFPLTVTSAQKNPTAFYLCASSMGQGVTGELFFGEGSRLTVL.

The genes are TRBV6-1 and TRBJ2-5; maybe TRBD1 (6 bases). The germline CDR1 and CDR2 sequences are MNHNS and SASEGT. The CDR3 loop spans 15 amino acids. The ends were cut back, 6 bases at V and 2 bases at J, with 16 bases in the middle. In nucleotides, the CDR3 is TGTGCCAGCAGCCGTCGCACCCAGGGGCAAGAGACCCAGTACTTC. This translates into CASSRRTQGQETQYF.

The rearrangement joins TRBV7-8 to TRBJ2-2, with D tentatively TRBD2 (7 bases). CDR1 is SGHVS and CDR2 is FQNEAQ in the germline V gene. Trimming took 4 bases from V and 6 from J, leaving 9 bases between them. The CDR3 spans 13 residues. This CDR3 reads CASSWGGPGELFF. CDR3 bases: TGTGCCAGCAGCTGGGGGGGGCCCGGGGAGCTGTTTTTT.

This chain joins TRBV4-1 and TRBJ1-4; possibly TRBD1 for D (6 bases). V was cut by 5 bases and J by 8 bases, with 30 bases left in between. This CDR3 has 19 amino acids. From germline, CDR1 is MGHRA and CDR2 YSYEKL. Here the CDR3 reads CASSGHRVSGTGDPEKLFF. CDR3 nucleotide sequence: TGCGCCAGCAGCGGCCACAGGGTGTCGGGGACGGGGGATCCCGAAAAACTGTTTTTT.